Shown below are 6 T cell receptor beta chains from a single sample sequenced in a study of neurological immune-mediated disorders. TCRdb independently ran MiXCR on the 5' RACE reads; one entry per CDR3 protein. Among about 88,000 distinct CDR3 sequences listed, roughly 4% were seen once. Material: PBMCs. The source is a woman under 30 with multiple sclerosis.

The chain uses TRBV18 and TRBJ1-5, with D unresolved. CDR1 and CDR2 (germline): KGHSH, LQKENI. The CDR3 length is 15 residues. V was clipped by 3 bases and J by 0 bases, with 9 bases between them. The CDR3 DNA sequence: TGTGCCAGCTCACCCTACCCTAATAGCAATCAGCCCCAGCATTTT. Translated: CASSPYPNSNQPQHF. The whole variable domain, remainder taken from reference TRBV18 and TRBJ1-5, is NAGVMQNPRHLVRRRGQEARLRCSPMKGHSHVYWYRQLPEEGLKFMVYLQKENIIDESGMPKERFSAEFPKEGPSILRIQQVVRGDSAAYFCASSPYPNSNQPQHFGDGTRLSIL.

V gene TRBV12-3 or TRBV12-4 combines with J gene TRBJ2-5, with D tentatively TRBD1 (6 bases). The CDR3 has 16 residues. V lost 6 bases and J lost 5, with 22 bases in between. The CDR3 region is CASSPRRTGNVETQYF. In DNA, the CDR3 is TGTGCCAGCAGCCCCCGGCGCACAGGGAATGTCGAGACCCAGTACTTC.

This clonotype showed up many times. This chain's CDR3 is CASSSWNNYGYTF. The CDR3 nucleotides are TGTGCCAGCAGTTCATGGAATAACTATGGCTACACCTTC. This chain links TRBV27 with TRBJ1-2; D ambiguous. Germline lookup yields CDR1 MNHEY and CDR2 SMNVEV (reference sequence). There are 13 residues in the CDR3. V lost 4 bases and J lost 1, with 7 bases in between.

Points on this clonotype: A single base separates this from a much larger clone, so it may be a read error. The chain couples TRBV12-3 or TRBV12-4 to TRBJ1-5, with a weak D call TRBD1 (6 bases). The CDR3 runs 17 residues. The CDR3: CASSLPGQLYSNQHQHF. CDR3 DNA sequence: TGTGCCAGCAGTCTCCCCGGACAGCTTTATAGCAATCAGCACCAGCATTTT.

This clonotype was observed a handful of times. This clone may be a read error of a much larger clone one base away. The rearrangement links TRBV4-3 to TRBJ1-3; tentatively, D is TRBD1 (5 bases). V dropped 5 bases and J dropped 4 bases, with 27 bases sitting between them. The germline V gene encodes CDR1 LGHNA and CDR2 YSLEER. The CDR3 spans 19 residues. The CDR3 DNA sequence: TGCGCCAGCAGCACCCCTACCGGGAAAGGGGACGGAATCGGAAACACCATATATTTT. Translated, it gives CASSTPTGKGDGIGNTIYF.

This clonotype was found many times. The J gene is TRBJ1-4, the V gene TRBV5-1; 9 bases match TRBD1. The CDR3 runs 15 residues. V dropped 7 bases and J dropped 7; count of bases not matched to a gene: 11. Germline V gene lookup returns CDR1 SGHRS and CDR2 YFSETQ. The CDR3 region is CASWTGTGRGEKLFF. DNA for the CDR3: TGCGCCAGCTGGACTGGGACAGGGAGAGGTGAAAAACTGTTTTTT.